The 10 T cell receptor beta chains in this list originate from one sample, sequenced in a study of shared clonotypes between healthy human individuals. Sequencing was performed with immunoSEQ multiplex PCR; in TCRdb, only in-frame clones are kept and a portion is missing. Of 2,500,000 or so clones listed, around 90% are singletons. Sequencing was done on a sample of naive CD4+ T cells from PBMCs. Subset: CD45RA+ positively selected. The receptors come from a man aged 18 to 35 in good health. Some clones in this sample may be carry-over from other donors' samples.

The rearrangement joins TRBV27 to TRBJ2-4; D might be TRBD1 (6 bases). The CDR3 totals 15 residues. V was trimmed by 5 bases and J by 2 bases, leaving 13 bases between them. Per the germline V gene, CDR1 is MNHEY and CDR2 is SMNVEV (reference sequence). CDR3 DNA sequence: TGTGCCAGCAGTGGGGCCGGGACAACCAAAAACATTCAGTACTTC. Protein: CASSGAGTTKNIQYF.

The chain links TRBV5-1 to TRBJ1-6; a weak D match, TRBD1 (5 bases). The CDR3 covers 17 residues. Germline loops: CDR1 SGHRS, CDR2 YFSETQ. The V end lost 0 bases, the J end lost 5 bases, and 15 bases lay between the germline ends. CDR3 amino acids: CASSLGPERGDNSPLHF. The CDR3 nucleotides are TGCGCCAGCAGCTTGGGACCGGAAAGAGGGGATAATTCACCCCTCCACTTT.

The chain employs TRBV28 and TRBJ2-6; D might be TRBD2 (5 bases). Trimming took off 4 bases at V and 0 bases at J, with 22 bases between the two ends. CDR1 is MDHEN and CDR2 is SYDVKM in the germline V gene. This CDR3 region has 20 residues. The CDR3 DNA follows: TGTGCCAGCAGTTCCATCGGGAATAGACTCGAGTTCTCTGGGGCCAACGTCCTGACTTTC. This sequence encodes CASSSIGNRLEFSGANVLTF.

V gene TRBV27 combines with J gene TRBJ2-7; 8 nucleotides match TRBD1. The CDR3 is 17 residues long. In germline, CDR1 is MNHEY, CDR2 SMNVEV (reference sequence). The trim removed 4 bases at V and 5 bases at J, leaving 16 bases unmatched. The CDR3 nucleotides read TGTGCCAGCAGTTCCCCCGCCAAAATTTTCAGGGGGCACGAGCAGTACTTC. Residues: CASSSPAKIFRGHEQYF.

This clone was detected once. The V and J genes are TRBV6-1 and TRBJ2-7; TRBD2 agrees at 13 bases. V shed 4 bases, J shed 1 base, and the junction held 4 bases outside the gene matches. The CDR3 consists of 16 residues. The V gene's germline CDR1 is MNHNS and CDR2 SASEGT. CDR3 sequence: CASSAGLAGLSYEQYF. CDR3 bases: TGTGCCAGCAGTGCGGGACTAGCGGGACTATCCTACGAGCAGTACTTC.

The chain employs TRBV15 and TRBJ2-6; 7 nucleotides match TRBD2. This CDR3 has 19 residues. CDR1 is LNHNV and CDR2 is YYDKDF in the germline V gene (reference sequence). V lost 3 bases to trimming and J lost 4 bases; unmatched junction nucleotides: 15. CDR3 bases: TGTGCCACCAGCAGGGACGGGGGGTTTCTGGGTCCCGGGGCCAACGTCCTGACTTTC. Its translation: CATSRDGGFLGPGANVLTF.

In DNA, the CDR3 is TGTGCCAGCAGCTCAGGGGGACAGGGAGGGGAAAAACTGTTTTTT. Translated, it gives CASSSGGQGGEKLFF. This rearrangement joins TRBV28 to TRBJ1-4; 9 nucleotides align to TRBD1. This CDR3 is built from 15 residues. Unmatched junction bases numbered 10, after V lost 6 bases and J lost 8 bases. CDR1 MDHEN and CDR2 SYDVKM come from the germline V gene.

V gene TRBV27 combines with J gene TRBJ1-3; D gene ambiguous. Germline V lookup: CDR1 MNHEY, CDR2 SMNVEV (reference sequence). The CDR3 spans 14 residues. V was clipped by 4 bases and J by 6 bases, with 13 bases between them. The CDR3 region is CASSSRGVVNTIYF. CDR3 DNA sequence: TGTGCCAGCAGTTCCCGGGGAGTGGTAAACACCATATATTTT.

The chain couples TRBV29-1 to TRBJ2-5; D is perhaps TRBD1 or TRBD2 (5 bases each). The germline V and J ends were trimmed by 4 bases and 0 bases, with 15 bases remaining between them. CDR1 SQVTM and CDR2 ANQGSEA come from the germline V gene. The CDR3 sequence is 15 residues long. CDR3 region: CSVVPEGNYQETQYF. The CDR3 nucleotides are TGCAGCGTTGTTCCTGAGGGGAATTACCAAGAGACCCAGTACTTC.

V usage is TRBV19 and J usage is TRBJ2-1; 10 nucleotides agree with TRBD1. This CDR3 has 15 residues. Germline V gene sequence: CDR1 LNHDA, CDR2 SQIVND (reference sequence). J was trimmed by 6 bases and V by 1 base; bases with no gene match: 3. The CDR3 is CASSIVGTGVNEQFF. The CDR3 region has the DNA TGTGCCAGTAGTATAGTCGGGACAGGGGTCAATGAGCAGTTCTTC.